This section outlines one T cell receptor beta chain sequence together with its context. These data come from a study of blood T cells in healthy people across ages. Primers used in a second PCR of about 6 to 12 cycles were a sample-barcoded 5' primer and a J-beta primer mix. TCRdb analysed the 5' RACE reads with MiXCR anew, one entry per CDR3 protein. The profile shows about 1 million distinct CDR3 sequences, 20% to 25% of them singletons. The germline gives CDR1 LNHDA, CDR2 SQIVND (reference sequence). This CDR3 contains 15 residues. V lost 5 bases and J lost 0, with 13 bases in between. The same data also contributed to another study, on T cells of mothers and their children. Turning to that study: Donation came from a few healthy Caucasian mothers together with their six children.

This chain joins TRBV19 and TRBJ1-1; D uncertain. The sequenced sample was blood. This TCR derives from a girl aged 2 to 9 in good health. The CDR3 coding sequence is TGTGCCAGTAGTGCCTCATGGGTGATGAACACTGAAGCTTTCTTT. This codes for CASSASWVMNTEAFF.